The clone carrying this T cell receptor (beta chain) was picked up one time. Germline values: CDR1 SGHRS, CDR2 YFSETQ. Germline trimming cut 2 bases from V and 4 bases from J; bases unmatched to any gene: 5. The CDR3 has 15 amino acids. This sample was included in a study of blood T cell repertoires in COVID-19. The wider study: PBMCs, B-cell-depleted T cells, or T cells provided the cDNA or gDNA that made up the material.

Method: immunoSEQ multiplex PCR; TCRdb's copy keeps in-frame clones and lacks some. Among roughly 97,000 clones listed, roughly 80% were seen once. V is TRBV5-1 and J is TRBJ2-7; 11 bases align to TRBD2. The receptor's source is a man aged 55 to 69 with acute or convalescent COVID-19. The sequenced material came from peripheral blood. The CDR3 DNA reads as TGCGCCAGCAGCTTTTCGACTAGCGGGATGTACGAGCAGTACTTC. It codes for CASSFSTSGMYEQYF.